The entry that follows covers one T cell receptor beta chain sequence. The data stem from a study of tumor-infiltrating lymphocytes in primary liver carcinoma. About the study: With diameters of about 4 to 11 cm, tumors were stage T1-T3 N0M0. Sample yields, roughly 3.5 to 7.13 million productive TCRbeta reads, were similar across the tissue types.

TCR beta cDNA was made from 500 ng total RNA with a constant-region primer. Slightly modified ARM-PCR, run as three nested multiplex PCR rounds, produced the TCR beta libraries. Each of the first two PCR rounds ran approximately 11 cycles with TRBV1-TRBV30 forward and C-beta reverse primers. TCRdb used MiXCR to reprocess the multiplex PCR reads, holding one entry per CDR3 protein. The data show tens of thousands of distinct CDR3 sequences, 55% to 75% seen once. Unsorted bulk tissue, roughly 20-34 mg of it, served as the source for co-extraction of RNA and DNA. There are 15 residues in the CDR3. The germline V and J ends were trimmed by 3 bases and 0 bases, with 8 bases remaining between them.

The clonotype originates from a man aged 35-49 years with primary liver carcinoma and hepatitis B virus infection. The sequencing sample was made of liver tumor tissue from sampling region 5. Regarding subset: tumor region T5, tumor centre. This chain links TRBV12-3 or TRBV12-4 with TRBJ1-4, with D tentatively TRBD1 (5 bases). CDR3: CASSLLGATNEKLFF. Here the CDR3 DNA reads TGTGCCAGCAGTTTGTTGGGGGCAACTAATGAAAAACTGTTTTTT.